These 7 T cell receptor beta chains were sequenced from one sample in a study of T cells in Graves' hyperthyroidism and ophthalmopathy. The investigators amplified TCR beta CDR3 regions from RNA transcripts. First-round RT-PCR targeting the TCR CDR3 was performed with the HTBI primer set. TCRdb reanalysed the multiplex PCR reads using MiXCR and keeps one entry per CDR3 protein. The sample has around 500,000 distinct CDR3 sequences, about 20% seen once. Sequencing was done on a sample of blood. The receptors stem from a woman in her seventies with Graves' ophthalmopathy.

The V gene is TRBV20-1, the J gene TRBJ2-5; D possibly corresponds to TRBD1 (5 bases). With 2 bases removed from V and 1 base from J, the gap between germline ends came to 14 bases. Germline V gene data show CDR1 as DFQATT and CDR2 as SNEGSKA (reference sequence). CDR3 length equals 15 residues. CDR3 residues: CSARTDSSLQETQYF. Written as DNA, the CDR3 is TGCAGTGCTAGAACCGACAGCAGCCTCCAAGAGACCCAGTACTTC.

This clonotype was observed many times. The rearrangement joins TRBV7-3 to TRBJ1-1; D may be TRBD1 (5 bases). The CDR3 sequence is 14 residues long. The V gene's germline CDR1 is SGHTA and CDR2 FQGTGA. Between the trimmed V and J ends, which lost 5 bases and 1 base, there was a span of 11 bases. In nucleotides, the CDR3 is TGTGCCAGCAGCGCCATGACAGCGAACACTGAAGCTTTCTTT. Translation: CASSAMTANTEAFF.

V gene TRBV12-3 or TRBV12-4 combines with J gene TRBJ1-2, with no clear D. V lost 7 bases and J 0 bases, leaving 12 bases between the germline ends. The CDR3 consists of 14 residues. In nucleotides, the CDR3 is TGTGCCAGCAACCCAGACTCGCCTAACTATGGCTACACCTTC. This encodes CASNPDSPNYGYTF.

The chain uses TRBV6-2 or TRBV6-3 and TRBJ2-3; 7 positions match TRBD2. Trimming at V came to 6 bases and at J to 8 bases, leaving 11 bases not matched to a gene. Germline CDR1 is MNHEY and CDR2 is SVGEGT. This CDR3 contains 14 residues. CDR3 amino acids: CASRGSGKLLTQYF. The CDR3 DNA reads as TGTGCCAGCAGGGGGAGCGGGAAGCTCCTTACGCAGTATTTT.

The CDR3 sequence is CSARDSFAWGNEQFF. The CDR3 region has the DNA TGCAGTGCTAGAGACTCCTTCGCTTGGGGGAATGAGCAGTTCTTC. This chain connects TRBV20-1 to TRBJ2-1, with D perhaps given as TRBD1 or TRBD2 (5 bases each). From germline, CDR1 is DFQATT and CDR2 SNEGSKA (reference sequence). The CDR3 loop spans 15 amino acids. The V end was cut by 0 bases, the J end by 7 bases, with 16 bases between.

This clonotype was seen only a few times. V gene TRBV7-8 combines with J gene TRBJ1-2; D not resolved. Germline V CDR1 and CDR2: SGHVS, FQNEAQ. Trimming pared 4 bases from V and 8 bases from J, leaving 20 bases between. The CDR3 length is 15 residues. The CDR3: CASSSSQRTSEGYTF. The CDR3 nucleotides read TGTGCCAGCAGCTCCTCTCAACGTACCTCTGAGGGCTACACCTTC.

A few counts support this clonotype. The chain joins TRBV12-5 to TRBJ2-6; D remains unclear. The V and J ends lost 2 bases and 0 bases respectively, with 14 bases between them. Looked up from germline, CDR1 is LGHNT and CDR2 is FRNRAP. This CDR3 is built from 18 residues. The CDR3 spells CASGLRLWSTSGANVLTF. CDR3 nucleotide sequence: TGTGCTAGTGGTTTGCGACTCTGGTCAACCTCTGGGGCCAACGTCCTGACTTTC.